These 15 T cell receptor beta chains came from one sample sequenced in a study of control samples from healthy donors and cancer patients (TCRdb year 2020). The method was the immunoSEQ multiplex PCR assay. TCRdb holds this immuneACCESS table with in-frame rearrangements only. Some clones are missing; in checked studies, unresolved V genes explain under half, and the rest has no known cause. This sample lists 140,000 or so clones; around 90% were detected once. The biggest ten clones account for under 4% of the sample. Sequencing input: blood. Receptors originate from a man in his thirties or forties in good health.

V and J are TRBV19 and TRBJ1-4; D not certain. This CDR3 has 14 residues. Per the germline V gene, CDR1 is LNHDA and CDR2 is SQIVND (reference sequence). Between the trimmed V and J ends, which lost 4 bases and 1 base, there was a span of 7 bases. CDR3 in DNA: TGTGCCAGTAGTACGTGGTTAACTAATGAAAAACTGTTTTTT. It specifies CASSTWLTNEKLFF.

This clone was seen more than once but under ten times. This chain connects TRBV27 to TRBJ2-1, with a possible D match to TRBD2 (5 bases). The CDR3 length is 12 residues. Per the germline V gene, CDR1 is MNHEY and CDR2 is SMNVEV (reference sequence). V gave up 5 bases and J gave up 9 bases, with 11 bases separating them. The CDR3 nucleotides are TGTGCCAGCAGTCCCGAGGGTGTTGAGCAGTTCTTC. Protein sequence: CASSPEGVEQFF.

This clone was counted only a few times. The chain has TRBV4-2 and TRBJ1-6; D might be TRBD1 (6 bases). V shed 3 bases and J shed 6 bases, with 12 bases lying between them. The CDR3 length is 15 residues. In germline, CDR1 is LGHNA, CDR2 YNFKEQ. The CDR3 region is CASSQGAPGNSPLHF. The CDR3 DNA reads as TGTGCCAGCAGCCAGGGGGCCCCAGGTAATTCACCCCTCCACTTT.

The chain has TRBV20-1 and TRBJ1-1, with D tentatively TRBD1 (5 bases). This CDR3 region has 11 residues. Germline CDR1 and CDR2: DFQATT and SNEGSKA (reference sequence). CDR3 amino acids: CSAAGEPEAFF. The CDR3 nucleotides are TGCAGCGCTGCGGGGGAGCCTGAAGCTTTCTTT.

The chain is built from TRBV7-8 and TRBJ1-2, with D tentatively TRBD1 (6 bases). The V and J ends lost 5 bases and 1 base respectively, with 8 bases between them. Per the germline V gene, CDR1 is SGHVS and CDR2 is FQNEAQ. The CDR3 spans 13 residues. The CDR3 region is CASSLDSNYGYTF. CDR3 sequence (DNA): TGTGCCAGCAGCCTGGACAGTAACTATGGCTACACCTTC.

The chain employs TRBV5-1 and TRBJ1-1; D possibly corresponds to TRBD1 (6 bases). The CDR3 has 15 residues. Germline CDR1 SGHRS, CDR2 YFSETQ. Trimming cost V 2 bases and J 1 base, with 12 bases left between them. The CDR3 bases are TGCGCCAGCAGCTTAATGGGGGGCGGGAACACTGAAGCTTTCTTT. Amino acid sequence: CASSLMGGGNTEAFF.

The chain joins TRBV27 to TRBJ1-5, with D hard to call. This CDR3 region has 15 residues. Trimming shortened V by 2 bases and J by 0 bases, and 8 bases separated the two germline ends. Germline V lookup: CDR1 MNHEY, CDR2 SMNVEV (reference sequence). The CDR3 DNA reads TGTGCCAGCAGTTTAAACGGAGGTAGCAATCAGCCCCAGCATTTT. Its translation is CASSLNGGSNQPQHF.

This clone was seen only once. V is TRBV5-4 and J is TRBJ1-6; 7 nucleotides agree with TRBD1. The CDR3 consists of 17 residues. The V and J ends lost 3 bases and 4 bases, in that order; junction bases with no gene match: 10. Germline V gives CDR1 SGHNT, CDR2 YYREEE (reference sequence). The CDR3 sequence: CASSWGSDRSYNSPLHF. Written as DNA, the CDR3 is TGTGCCAGCAGCTGGGGGTCGGACAGGTCTTATAATTCACCCCTCCACTTT. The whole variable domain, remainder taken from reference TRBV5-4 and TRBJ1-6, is ETGVTQSPTHLIKTRGQQVTLRCSSQSGHNTVSWYQQALGQGPQFIFQYYREEENGRGNFPPRFSGLQFPNYSSELNVNALELDDSALYLCASSWGSDRSYNSPLHFGNGTRLTVT.

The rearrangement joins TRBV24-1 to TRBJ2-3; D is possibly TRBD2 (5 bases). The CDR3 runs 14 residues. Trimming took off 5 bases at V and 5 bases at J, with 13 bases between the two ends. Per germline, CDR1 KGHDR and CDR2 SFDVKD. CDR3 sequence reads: CATSGPRAGDTQYF. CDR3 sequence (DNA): TGTGCCACCAGTGGTCCGAGGGCCGGAGATACGCAGTATTTT.

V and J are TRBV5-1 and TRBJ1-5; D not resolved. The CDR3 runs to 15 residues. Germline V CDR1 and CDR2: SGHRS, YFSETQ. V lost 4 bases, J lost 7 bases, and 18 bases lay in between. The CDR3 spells CASSVDGGEGQPQHF. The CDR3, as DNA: TGCGCCAGCAGCGTCGATGGCGGGGAGGGACAGCCCCAGCATTTT.

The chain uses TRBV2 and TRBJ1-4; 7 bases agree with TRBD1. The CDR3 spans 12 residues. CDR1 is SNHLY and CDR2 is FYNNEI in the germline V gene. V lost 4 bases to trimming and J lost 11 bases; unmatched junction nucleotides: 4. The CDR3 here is CASSVDREKLFF. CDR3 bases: TGTGCCAGCAGTGTCGACAGGGAGAAACTGTTTTTT.

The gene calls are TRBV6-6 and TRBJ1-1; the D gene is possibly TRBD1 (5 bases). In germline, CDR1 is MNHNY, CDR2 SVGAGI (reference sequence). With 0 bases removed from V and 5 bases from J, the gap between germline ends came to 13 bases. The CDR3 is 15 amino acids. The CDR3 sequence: CASSYSPEGYTEAFF. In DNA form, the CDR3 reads TGTGCCAGCAGTTACTCCCCGGAGGGGTATACTGAAGCTTTCTTT.

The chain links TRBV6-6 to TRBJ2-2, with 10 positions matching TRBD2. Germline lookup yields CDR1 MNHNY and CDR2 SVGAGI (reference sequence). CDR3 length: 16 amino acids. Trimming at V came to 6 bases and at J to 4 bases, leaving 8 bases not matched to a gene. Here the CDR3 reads CASSQPAGGGTGELFF. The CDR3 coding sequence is TGTGCCAGCAGCCAGCCAGCGGGGGGGGGCACCGGGGAGCTGTTTTTT.

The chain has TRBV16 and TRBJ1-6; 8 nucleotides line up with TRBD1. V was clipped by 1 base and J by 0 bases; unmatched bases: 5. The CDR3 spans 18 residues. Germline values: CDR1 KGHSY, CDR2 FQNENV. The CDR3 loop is CASSQFRTGSSYNSPLHF. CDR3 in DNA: TGTGCCAGCAGCCAATTCAGGACAGGGAGCTCCTATAATTCACCCCTCCACTTT.

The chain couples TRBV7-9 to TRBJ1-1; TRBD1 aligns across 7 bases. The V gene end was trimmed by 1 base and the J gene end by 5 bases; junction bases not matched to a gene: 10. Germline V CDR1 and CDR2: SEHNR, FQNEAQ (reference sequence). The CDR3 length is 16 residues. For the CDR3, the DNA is TGTGCCAGCAGCTTAGAGAGGGGGCGGAGGACTACTGAAGCTTTCTTT. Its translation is CASSLERGRRTTEAFF.